Below, 30 T cell receptor beta chains from the same sample are listed, as sequenced in a study of shared clonotypes between healthy human individuals. Some clones are missing from TCRdb's copy, which holds only in-frame ones; the method was immunoSEQ multiplex PCR. Here the sample spans around 2.1 million clones, about 93% being singletons. The naive CD8 fraction comprised CD45RO-negative cells positively selected for CCR7 and excluded terminally differentiated effector memory CD45RA+ cells. Sequencing input: naive CD8+ T cells from PBMCs. The receptors derive from a young man in good health. Some clones in this sample may be carry-over from other donors' samples.

The rearrangement joins TRBV6-1 to TRBJ1-4; 12 bases align to TRBD1. CDR3 length: 17 amino acids. Germline V gene lookup returns CDR1 MNHNS and CDR2 SASEGT. With 3 bases clipped from V and 5 bases from J, the junction kept 7 bases outside the gene matches. CDR3 sequence (DNA): TGTGCCAGCAGTGACCCGGGACAGGGGGCTTTAAATGAAAAACTGTTTTTT. Protein product: CASSDPGQGALNEKLFF.

CDR3 nucleotide sequence: TGTGCCAGCAGCTTAGAGTCTAGAGAGAACACTGAAGCTTTCTTT. Amino acids: CASSLESRENTEAFF. The chain links TRBV7-9 to TRBJ1-1, with D unclear. From germline, CDR1 is SEHNR and CDR2 FQNEAQ (reference sequence). The CDR3 sequence is 15 residues long. The germline V and J ends were trimmed by 1 base and 1 base, with 10 bases remaining between them.

The chain combines TRBV6-1 with TRBJ2-7; 9 bases align to TRBD2. The germline gives CDR1 MNHNS, CDR2 SASEGT. V lost 3 bases and J lost 6; bases outside the gene matches: 9. CDR3 length: 15 residues. The chain's CDR3 is CASSERAGGIGEQYF. The CDR3 bases are TGTGCCAGCAGTGAGAGAGCGGGAGGAATCGGCGAGCAGTACTTC.

This chain links TRBV4-1 with TRBJ1-1; D might be TRBD1 (5 bases). The V and J ends lost 6 bases and 2 bases respectively, with 10 bases between them. Germline loops: CDR1 MGHRA, CDR2 YSYEKL. The CDR3 length is 13 residues. This chain's CDR3 is CASRTQVNTEAFF. DNA of the CDR3: TGCGCCAGCAGGACACAGGTTAACACTGAAGCTTTCTTT.

The rearrangement uses TRBV29-1 and TRBJ2-5, with D possibly being TRBD1 (5 bases). Germline CDR1 and CDR2: SQVTM and ANQGSEA. The CDR3 runs to 14 residues. Trimming shortened V by 4 bases and J by 1 base, and 13 bases separated the two germline ends. The CDR3 DNA reads TGCAGCGTTGTTTATTTTGGGGCCCAAGAGACCCAGTACTTC. This translates into CSVVYFGAQETQYF.

This chain links TRBV6-7 with TRBJ1-5, with 7 bases aligning to TRBD1. TRBV6-7 is marked as an open reading frame, function uncertain. V was clipped by 5 bases and J by 4 bases; unmatched bases: 14. The CDR3 consists of 17 residues. CDR3 sequence: CASSPVTCGRGNQPQHF. The CDR3 nucleotides read TGTGCCAGCAGTCCGGTCACTTGTGGCAGGGGGAATCAGCCCCAGCATTTT.

The chain carries TRBV29-1 and TRBJ1-2, with TRBD1 matching over 7 bases. This CDR3 comprises 13 residues. The germline V gene encodes CDR1 SQVTM and CDR2 ANQGSEA. V was clipped by 4 bases and J by 3 bases; unmatched bases: 5. The CDR3 DNA is TGCAGCGTTGCAGACAGGGAATACTATGGCTACACCTTC. It translates to CSVADREYYGYTF.

This rearrangement joins TRBV2 to TRBJ1-2; the D is unclear. The germline V and J ends were trimmed by 3 bases and 8 bases, with 22 bases remaining between them. The germline V gene has CDR1 SNHLY and CDR2 FYNNEI. The CDR3 length is 16 residues. Written as DNA, the CDR3 is TGTGCCAGCAGTGAGACCCGGGCAGGCCTCGGGGAGGGCTACACCTTC. It is translated as CASSETRAGLGEGYTF.

This sequence joins TRBV30 and TRBJ1-6, with D perhaps TRBD1 (5 bases). The CDR3 spans 14 residues. CDR1 and CDR2 from the germline V gene are GTSNPN and SVGIG (reference sequence). With 6 bases removed from V and 8 bases from J, the gap between germline ends came to 17 bases. CDR3 bases: TGTGCCTGCGATACGGGGGAGGGATATTCACCCCTCCACTTT. Protein: CACDTGEGYSPLHF.

This chain uses TRBV4-1 with TRBJ2-7; D possibly uses TRBD1 or TRBD2 (5 bases each). The CDR3 sequence is 15 residues long. V shed 0 bases and J shed 5 bases, with 14 bases lying between them. Germline V lookup: CDR1 MGHRA, CDR2 YSYEKL. As DNA, the CDR3 is TGCGCCAGCAGCCAAGATGGGACGGCGTTTGACGAGCAGTACTTC. Translating it yields CASSQDGTAFDEQYF.

This clone occurred a few times. The CDR3 here is CASSAGTEQYF. As DNA, the CDR3 is TGTGCCAGCAGCGCCGGGACCGAGCAGTACTTC. The rearrangement links TRBV9 to TRBJ2-7; D assignment may be TRBD1 or TRBD2 (5 bases each). The ends were cut back, 3 bases at V and 6 bases at J, with 7 bases in the middle. Germline CDR1 SGDLS, CDR2 YYNGEE. The CDR3 is 11 amino acids.

The rearrangement joins TRBV5-6 to TRBJ2-1; 12 bases fit TRBD1. The CDR3 runs to 15 residues. V was clipped by 4 bases and J by 7 bases; unmatched bases: 6. Per the germline V gene, CDR1 is SGHDT and CDR2 is YYEEEE. CDR3 sequence reads: CASSLRDRGPNEQFF. In DNA, the CDR3 is TGTGCCAGCAGCCTCCGGGACAGGGGGCCAAATGAGCAGTTCTTC.

This sequence joins TRBV28 and TRBJ2-5, with unresolved D. The V and J ends lost 3 bases and 5 bases respectively, with 7 bases between them. CDR1 is MDHEN, CDR2 SYDVKM, per germline. The CDR3 loop spans 12 amino acids. CDR3 in DNA: TGTGCCAGCAGTTTCCAACTGGAGACCCAGTACTTC. Its translation is CASSFQLETQYF. Based on the CDR3 plus reference TRBV28 and TRBJ2-5, the full variable domain is DVKVTQSSRYLVKRTGEKVFLECVQDMDHENMFWYRQDPGLGLRLIYFSYDVKMKEKGDIPEGYSVSREKKERFSLILESASTNQTSMYLCASSFQLETQYFGPGTRLLVL.

This CDR3 is CASSYSPGGGIYGYTF. CDR3 in DNA: TGTGCCAGCAGTTACTCCCCCGGGGGGGGGATCTATGGCTACACCTTC. The J gene is TRBJ1-2, the V gene TRBV6-6, with a weak D call TRBD1 (5 bases). The CDR3 extends over 16 amino acids. V lost 0 bases and J lost 4, with 15 bases in between. Germline V gene sequence: CDR1 MNHNY, CDR2 SVGAGI (reference sequence).

The rearrangement uses TRBV28 and TRBJ1-4; D unclear. V was clipped by 5 bases and J by 0 bases, with 19 bases between them. This CDR3 spans 18 amino acids. Per the germline V gene, CDR1 is MDHEN and CDR2 is SYDVKM. The CDR3 region is CASSPLGHSDATNEKLFF. In nucleotides, the CDR3 is TGTGCCAGCAGTCCATTAGGGCACTCGGACGCAACTAATGAAAAACTGTTTTTT.

This clone has a single count. The genes are TRBV19 and TRBJ2-2, with 10 bases identical to TRBD2. The CDR3 covers 19 residues. CDR1 is LNHDA, CDR2 SQIVND, per germline (reference sequence). V shed 3 bases and J 4 bases; nucleotides not matched to a gene: 14. CDR3 in DNA: TGTGCCAGTAGTATCCCCCCCGGAGCTAGCGGGAGTGGCACCGGGGAGCTGTTTTTT. Amino acids: CASSIPPGASGSGTGELFF.

The V and J genes are TRBV4-1 and TRBJ2-7, with D unresolved. V was trimmed by 1 base and J by 0 bases, leaving 10 bases between them. In germline, CDR1 is MGHRA, CDR2 YSYEKL. The CDR3 is 15 residues long. The CDR3 sequence is CASSQVSLTSYEQYF. CDR3 nucleotides: TGCGCCAGCAGCCAAGTCTCGCTGACCTCCTACGAGCAGTACTTC.

The V gene is TRBV28, the J gene TRBJ1-1; 8 bases line up with TRBD1. This CDR3 is built from 18 residues. J lost 2 bases, V lost 5 bases, and 16 bases had no gene match. Germline V lookup: CDR1 MDHEN, CDR2 SYDVKM. CDR3 sequence reads: CASSPGDRRHSFNTEAFF. The CDR3 DNA reads TGTGCCAGCAGTCCGGGGGACAGGCGCCACTCTTTTAACACTGAAGCTTTCTTT. Drawing the rest from reference TRBV28 and TRBJ1-1, the complete variable domain is DVKVTQSSRYLVKRTGEKVFLECVQDMDHENMFWYRQDPGLGLRLIYFSYDVKMKEKGDIPEGYSVSREKKERFSLILESASTNQTSMYLCASSPGDRRHSFNTEAFFGQGTRLTVV.

J is TRBJ1-1 and V is TRBV27; D not certain. The CDR3 runs 16 residues. Germline CDR1 MNHEY, CDR2 SMNVEV (reference sequence). V gave up 8 bases and J gave up 0 bases, with 19 bases separating them. The CDR3 is CASCSEGPTLNTEAFF. CDR3 coding DNA: TGTGCCAGCTGCTCGGAGGGTCCCACGCTGAACACTGAAGCTTTCTTT.

This clone was observed a few times. The chain carries TRBV9 and TRBJ2-7, with 9 positions matching TRBD1. The CDR3 is 16 residues long. Germline V gives CDR1 SGDLS, CDR2 YYNGEE. Trimming at V came to 2 bases and at J to 7 bases, leaving 13 bases not matched to a gene. Here the CDR3 DNA reads TGTGCCAGCAGCGTCGACCCGGGACAGGGTCTTTGGGAGCAGTACTTC. As protein: CASSVDPGQGLWEQYF.

This chain uses TRBV7-9 with TRBJ1-4; TRBD1 might be the D (6 bases). CDR1 is SEHNR, CDR2 FQNEAQ, per germline (reference sequence). V lost 1 base and J 8 bases, leaving 14 bases between the germline ends. The length of the CDR3 is 15 residues. CDR3 in DNA: TGTGCCAGCAGCTTAGGTTCGGGGGCGGGAGAAAAACTGTTTTTT. Translating it yields CASSLGSGAGEKLFF.

The chain combines TRBV4-3 with TRBJ1-5, with a tentative D call TRBD1 (5 bases). The germline V gene has CDR1 LGHNA and CDR2 YSLEER. The CDR3 length is 16 residues. With 0 bases removed from V and 5 bases from J, the gap between germline ends came to 14 bases. In nucleotides, the CDR3 is TGCGCCAGCAGCCAAGATTCACGGGGGGATTATCAGCCCCAGCATTTT. Amino acids: CASSQDSRGDYQPQHF.

The gene calls are TRBV29-1 and TRBJ1-1; D may be TRBD1 (5 bases). Trimming left V 6 bases short and J 0 bases short, with 8 bases between. The V gene's germline CDR1 is SQVTM and CDR2 ANQGSEA. The CDR3 runs 12 residues. CDR3 bases: TGCAGCGTATCAGGGCTGAACACTGAAGCTTTCTTT. It encodes CSVSGLNTEAFF.

V and J are TRBV10-2 and TRBJ2-1; a weak D match, TRBD2 (5 bases). This CDR3 comprises 13 residues. V gave up 2 bases and J gave up 10 bases, with 12 bases separating them. Germline loops: CDR1 WSHSY, CDR2 SAAADI. The CDR3 protein is CASSETTRGEQFF. CDR3 sequence (DNA): TGCGCCAGCAGTGAGACCACTAGAGGGGAGCAGTTCTTC.

This chain uses TRBV5-1 with TRBJ2-5, with 9 bases fitting TRBD2. Trimming removed 1 base from V and 1 base from J; junction bases left unmatched: 8. Germline loops: CDR1 SGHRS, CDR2 YFSETQ. The CDR3 sequence is 17 residues long. Written as DNA, the CDR3 is TGCGCCAGCAGCTTGTCCGCTAGCGGGGCGGCCCAAGAGACCCAGTACTTC. Protein sequence: CASSLSASGAAQETQYF.

The rearrangement links TRBV4-1 to TRBJ2-7, with D unclear. The ends were cut back, 2 bases at V and 5 bases at J, with 19 bases in the middle. This CDR3 region has 16 residues. CDR1 is MGHRA and CDR2 is YSYEKL in the germline V gene. CDR3 loop: CASSQLQFTDVHEQYF. CDR3 coding DNA: TGCGCCAGCAGCCAACTCCAATTCACGGACGTCCACGAGCAGTACTTC.

The chain uses TRBV27 and TRBJ2-7; perhaps D is TRBD1 or TRBD2 (5 bases each). CDR3 length equals 14 residues. The germline V gene has CDR1 MNHEY and CDR2 SMNVEV (reference sequence). The V end was cut by 5 bases, the J end by 6 bases, with 17 bases between. CDR3 amino acids: CASSQRTGTSEQYF. The CDR3 nucleotides read TGTGCCAGCAGTCAACGAACCGGGACCTCCGAGCAGTACTTC.

This clone was observed a few times. Other DNA sequences in the sample encode the same CDR3. The chain employs TRBV7-9 and TRBJ2-7; 9 bases line up with TRBD1. V dropped 3 bases and J dropped 4; count of bases not matched to a gene: 4. Germline V lookup: CDR1 SEHNR, CDR2 FQNEAQ (reference sequence). This CDR3 spans 14 amino acids. Written as DNA, the CDR3 is TGTGCCAGCAGCTTCCGGGACAGGGTTTACGAGCAGTACTTC. This codes for CASSFRDRVYEQYF.

This clone occurred a few times. This same CDR3 is encoded by further DNA sequences in the sample. The chain is built from TRBV9 and TRBJ1-1, with D unresolved. The V and J ends lost 0 bases and 2 bases respectively, with 5 bases between them. Germline V gives CDR1 SGDLS, CDR2 YYNGEE. The CDR3 length is 13 residues. The CDR3 here is CASSVGANTEAFF. The DNA for the CDR3 is TGTGCCAGCAGCGTAGGGGCTAACACTGAAGCTTTCTTT.

The CDR3 region has the DNA TGTGCCAGCAGTTTATTCCCAGGGAGCTCCTACGAGCAGTACTTC. It codes for CASSLFPGSSYEQYF. This chain uses TRBV28 with TRBJ2-7; D may be TRBD1 or TRBD2 (5 bases each). The CDR3 runs to 15 residues. The V end lost 1 base, the J end lost 0 bases, and 10 bases lay between the germline ends. Germline-derived CDR1 and CDR2 are MDHEN and SYDVKM.